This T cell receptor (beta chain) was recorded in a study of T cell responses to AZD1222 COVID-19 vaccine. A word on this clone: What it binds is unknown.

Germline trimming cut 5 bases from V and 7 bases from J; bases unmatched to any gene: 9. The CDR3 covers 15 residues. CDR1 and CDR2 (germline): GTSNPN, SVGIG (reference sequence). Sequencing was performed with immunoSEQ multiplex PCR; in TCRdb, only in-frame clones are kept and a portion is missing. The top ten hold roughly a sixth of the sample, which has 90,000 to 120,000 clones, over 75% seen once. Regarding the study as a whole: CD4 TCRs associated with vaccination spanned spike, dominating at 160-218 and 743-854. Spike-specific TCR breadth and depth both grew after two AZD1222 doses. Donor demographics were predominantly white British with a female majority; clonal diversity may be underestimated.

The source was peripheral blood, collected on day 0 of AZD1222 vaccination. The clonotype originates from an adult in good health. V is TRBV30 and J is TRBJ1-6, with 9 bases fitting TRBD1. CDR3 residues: CAWDPTGGSNSPLHF. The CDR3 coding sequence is TGTGCCTGGGATCCGACAGGGGGTTCAAATTCACCCCTCCACTTT.